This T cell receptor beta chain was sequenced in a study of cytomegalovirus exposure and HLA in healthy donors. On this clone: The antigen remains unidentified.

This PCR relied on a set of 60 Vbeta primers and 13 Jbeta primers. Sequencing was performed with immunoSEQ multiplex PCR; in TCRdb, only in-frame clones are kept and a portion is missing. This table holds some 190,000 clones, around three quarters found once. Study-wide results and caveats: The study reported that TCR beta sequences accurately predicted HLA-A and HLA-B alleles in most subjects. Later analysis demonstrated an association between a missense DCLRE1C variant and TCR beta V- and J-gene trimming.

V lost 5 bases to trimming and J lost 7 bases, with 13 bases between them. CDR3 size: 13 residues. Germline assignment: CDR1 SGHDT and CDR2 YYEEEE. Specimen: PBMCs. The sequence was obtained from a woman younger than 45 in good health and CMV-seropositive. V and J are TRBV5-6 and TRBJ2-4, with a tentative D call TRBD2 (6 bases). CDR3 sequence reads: CASRTRGGNIQYF. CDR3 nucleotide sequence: TGTGCCAGCAGGACACGTGGGGGGAACATTCAGTACTTC.